These 4 T cell receptor beta chains were all obtained from the same sample, sequenced in a study of CD8 T cells in Susac syndrome. After extraction with the RNeasy kit, about 0.45 to 1 ug of the RNA was reverse transcribed using random hexamers. TCRdb processed the immunoSEQ multiplex PCR reads anew with MiXCR; each CDR3 protein has one entry. The sample contains about 120,000 distinct CDR3 sequences, roughly 94% of which appear only once. Specimen: CD8+ T cells from PBMCs. Source of these receptors: a human donor with Susac syndrome.

The J gene is TRBJ1-5, the V gene TRBV15; D ambiguous. Germline V CDR1 and CDR2: LNHNV, YYDKDF (reference sequence). Trimming left V 5 bases short and J 4 bases short, with 6 bases between. The CDR3 runs 12 residues. Here the CDR3 reads CATSGNNQPQHF. Here the CDR3 DNA reads TGTGCCACCAGCGGAAATAATCAGCCCCAGCATTTT.

The gene calls are TRBV6-5 and TRBJ1-1; D gene unclear. The CDR3 is 12 amino acids. Germline CDR1 is MNHEY and CDR2 is SVGAGI. Trimming pared 10 bases from V and 10 bases from J, leaving 19 bases between. CDR3 amino acids: CATSGRPRGAFF. The CDR3 nucleotides read TGTGCCACTTCTGGACGGCCTCGGGGAGCTTTCTTT.

The chain uses TRBV9 and TRBJ2-1, with 8 positions matching TRBD2. In germline, CDR1 is SGDLS, CDR2 YYNGEE. This CDR3 is built from 15 residues. V was clipped by 0 bases and J by 5 bases; unmatched bases: 4. CDR3 DNA sequence: TGTGCCAGCAGCGTAGGCGGGGGGTCCAACAATGAGCAGTTCTTC. This encodes CASSVGGGSNNEQFF. Full variable domain (missing parts from reference TRBV9 and TRBJ2-1): DSGVTQTPKHLITATGQRVTLRCSPRSGDLSVYWYQQSLDQGLQFLIQYYNGEERAKGNILERFSAQQFPDLHSELNLSSLELGDSALYFCASSVGGGSNNEQFFGPGTRLTVL.

The J gene is TRBJ2-1, the V gene TRBV15; no reliable D call. The CDR3 runs to 13 residues. V lost 8 bases and J 4 bases, leaving 12 bases between the germline ends. Looked up from germline, CDR1 is LNHNV and CDR2 is YYDKDF (reference sequence). The CDR3 DNA reads as TGTGCCACCGCGGTGGCGGTTTACAATGAGCAGTTCTTC. It is translated as CATAVAVYNEQFF.